These 29 T cell receptor beta chains originate from one sample sequenced in a study of stem cell transplantation in POMP-related autoinflammatory disease. This table comes from immunoSEQ multiplex PCR, and its TCRdb copy is limited to in-frame clones, with some not included. The data show some 26,000 clones, roughly 80% seen once. The sample in question was CD4+ T cells from PBMCs, obtained before stem cell transplantation. These receptors were obtained from a human donor with POMP-related autoinflammation and immune dysregulation (PRAID).

The rearrangement uses TRBV27 and TRBJ2-3; 13 positions match TRBD2. From germline, CDR1 is MNHEY and CDR2 SMNVEV (reference sequence). The CDR3 has 16 amino acids. The V gene end was trimmed by 3 bases and the J gene end by 6 bases; junction bases not matched to a gene: 6. CDR3 loop: CASSFGLAGVGDTQYF. Here the CDR3 DNA reads TGTGCCAGCAGTTTTGGACTAGCGGGAGTCGGCGATACGCAGTATTTT.

V and J are TRBV28 and TRBJ1-4, with 8 positions matching TRBD1. Losses at the gene ends were 5 bases for V and 8 bases for J; bases not matched to a gene: 10. CDR1 MDHEN and CDR2 SYDVKM come from the germline V gene. The CDR3 has 15 residues. The CDR3 bases are TGTGCCAGCAGTGCGCGGACAGGGACGGGGGAAAAACTGTTTTTT. This codes for CASSARTGTGEKLFF.

Comment on this clone: The junction does not match germline at one end; this may be a read error. The rearrangement uses TRBV4-1 and TRBJ1-2, with 11 bases matching TRBD1. CDR1 MGHRA and CDR2 YSYEKL come from the germline V gene. This CDR3 comprises 13 residues. CDR3 protein: CASSQGRTGGCTF. CDR3 DNA: TGCGCCAGCAGCCAGGGACGGACAGGGGGCTGCACCTTC.

V is TRBV7-9 and J is TRBJ1-2; unclear D gene. The CDR3 loop spans 14 amino acids. CDR1 is SEHNR and CDR2 is FQNEAQ in the germline V gene (reference sequence). Trimming took 0 bases from V and 5 from J, leaving 10 bases between them. The CDR3 region has the DNA TGTGCCAGCAGCTTAGCCCCGGGAGATTATGGCTACACCTTC. It is translated as CASSLAPGDYGYTF. Based on the CDR3 plus reference TRBV7-9 and TRBJ1-2, the full variable domain is DTGVSQNPRHKITKRGQNVTFRCDPISEHNRLYWYRQTLGQGPEFLTYFQNEAQLEKSRLLSDRFSAERPKGSFSTLEIQRTEQGDSAMYLCASSLAPGDYGYTFGSGTRLTVV.

In this sample, this clone turned up a few times. V usage is TRBV2 and J usage is TRBJ2-7; D gene ambiguous. The V gene's germline CDR1 is SNHLY and CDR2 FYNNEI. The CDR3 runs 14 residues. V gave up 6 bases and J gave up 2 bases, with 14 bases separating them. The CDR3 spells CASRERLLTYEQYF. For the CDR3, the DNA is TGTGCCAGCAGGGAGCGCCTGTTGACCTACGAGCAGTACTTC.

The chain uses TRBV30 and TRBJ1-5, with D possibly matching TRBD1 (5 bases). The CDR3 is 13 amino acids. The V end lost 2 bases, the J end lost 3 bases, and 8 bases lay between the germline ends. In germline, CDR1 is GTSNPN, CDR2 SVGIG (reference sequence). CDR3 nucleotides: TGTGCCTGGAGTACGGGGGACAATCAGCCCCAGCATTTT. Translation: CAWSTGDNQPQHF.

This sequence joins TRBV2 and TRBJ2-3, with a tentative D call TRBD1 (6 bases). Per germline, CDR1 SNHLY and CDR2 FYNNEI. The CDR3 loop spans 15 amino acids. V gave up 8 bases and J gave up 0 bases, with 15 bases separating them. CDR3 DNA sequence: TGTGCCAGCGGGTCCGGGACACACAGCACAGATACGCAGTATTTT. Translated, it gives CASGSGTHSTDTQYF. Drawing the rest from reference TRBV2 and TRBJ2-3, the complete variable domain is EPEVTQTPSHQVTQMGQEVILRCVPISNHLYFYWYRQILGQKVEFLVSFYNNEISEKSEIFDDQFSVERPDGSNFTLKIRSTKLEDSAMYFCASGSGTHSTDTQYFGPGTRLTVL.

The rearrangement joins TRBV11-2 to TRBJ2-3, with no clear D. Trimming left V 6 bases short and J 0 bases short, with 10 bases between. The CDR3 covers 14 residues. Germline lookup yields CDR1 SGHAT and CDR2 FQNNGV. CDR3 residues: CASRMSYSTDTQYF. The CDR3 DNA sequence: TGTGCCAGCAGAATGTCCTATAGCACAGATACGCAGTATTTT.

The chain couples TRBV10-3 to TRBJ1-1; no firm D call. The germline V gene has CDR1 ENHRY and CDR2 SYGVKD. The CDR3 length is 14 residues. The germline V and J ends were trimmed by 1 base and 1 base, with 7 bases remaining between them. In DNA, the CDR3 is TGTGCCATCAGTGAGTTTACAGAGAACACTGAAGCTTTCTTT. This translates into CAISEFTENTEAFF.

V usage is TRBV9 and J usage is TRBJ2-5, with D tentatively TRBD2 (5 bases). Trimming stripped 4 bases from V and 3 bases from J, with 22 bases between. Germline loops: CDR1 SGDLS, CDR2 YYNGEE. CDR3 length: 17 amino acids. The CDR3: CASSSVSGLLGKETQYF. The CDR3 nucleotides are TGTGCCAGCAGCTCGGTTTCGGGGTTACTTGGGAAAGAGACCCAGTACTTC.

The chain links TRBV11-2 to TRBJ2-2; perhaps D is TRBD1 or TRBD2 (5 bases each). Trimming cost V 5 bases and J 4 bases, with 11 bases left between them. The CDR3 contains 14 residues. Germline V gives CDR1 SGHAT, CDR2 FQNNGV. CDR3 sequence (DNA): TGTGCCAGCAGCCGGGACCAAGTCACCGGGGAGCTGTTTTTT. Translation: CASSRDQVTGELFF.

The rearrangement links TRBV4-2 to TRBJ2-2; 11 bases are a match to TRBD2. The CDR3 contains 18 residues. Germline V gene lookup returns CDR1 LGHNA and CDR2 YNFKEQ. V shed 2 bases and J 3 bases; nucleotides not matched to a gene: 8. CDR3 region: CASSQRVAGGPDTGELFF. As DNA, the CDR3 is TGTGCCAGCAGCCAAAGAGTAGCGGGGGGGCCGGACACCGGGGAGCTGTTTTTT.

This clone showed up just a few times. The genes are TRBV28 and TRBJ1-5; possible D gene TRBD1, 6 bases. This CDR3 is built from 15 residues. V was pared by 4 bases and J by 2 bases, with 12 bases between. Germline V lookup: CDR1 MDHEN, CDR2 SYDVKM. The CDR3 reads CASSSYRVGNQPQHF. The CDR3 nucleotides read TGTGCCAGCAGTTCGTACAGGGTGGGCAATCAGCCCCAGCATTTT.

This clone was seen more than once but under ten times. In DNA form, the CDR3 reads TGTGCCAGCAGCGAAGAGACCCAGTACTTC. Translating gives CASSEETQYF. J is TRBJ2-5 and V is TRBV28; the D is unclear. Trimming took 6 bases from V and 3 from J, leaving 2 bases between them. Germline assignment: CDR1 MDHEN and CDR2 SYDVKM. The CDR3 covers 10 residues.

The chain combines TRBV30 with TRBJ2-1, with 7 bases aligning to TRBD2. The junction had 4 bases not matched to a gene; V was cut back by 2 bases and J by 3 bases. The CDR3 is 14 residues long. From germline, CDR1 is GTSNPN and CDR2 SVGIG (reference sequence). The CDR3: CAWSPREVYNEQFF. Here the CDR3 DNA reads TGTGCCTGGAGTCCCCGGGAGGTCTACAATGAGCAGTTCTTC.

This rearrangement joins TRBV2 to TRBJ2-7; D is undetermined. CDR3 length: 14 residues. Trimming took off 10 bases at V and 2 bases at J, with 18 bases between the two ends. Germline CDR1 and CDR2: SNHLY and FYNNEI. The CDR3 nucleotides read TGTGCCACCGCACACCTGGGCGTACCCTACGAGCAGTACTTC. Translating gives CATAHLGVPYEQYF.

This clone was recorded once. The gene calls are TRBV6-5 and TRBJ2-2; the D is unclear. V was clipped by 2 bases and J by 8 bases, with 9 bases between them. Looked up from germline, CDR1 is MNHEY and CDR2 is SVGAGI. The CDR3 totals 13 residues. The CDR3 sequence is CASSYRAFGELFF. The CDR3, as DNA: TGTGCCAGCAGTTACCGTGCGTTTGGGGAGCTGTTTTTT.

This rearrangement joins TRBV5-8 to TRBJ2-2, with 9 bases fitting TRBD1. This CDR3 region has 14 residues. From germline, CDR1 is SGHTS and CDR2 YDEGEE. Germline trimming cut 5 bases from V and 7 bases from J; bases unmatched to any gene: 6. CDR3 region: CASRHGQGIGELFF. The CDR3 nucleotides are TGTGCCAGCAGACACGGACAGGGGATCGGGGAGCTGTTTTTT.

The chain links TRBV5-1 to TRBJ2-2; D might be TRBD1 (5 bases). This CDR3 has 16 residues. The germline V gene encodes CDR1 SGHRS and CDR2 YFSETQ. The V end lost 1 base, the J end lost 0 bases, and 10 bases lay between the germline ends. The CDR3 nucleotides read TGCGCCAGCAGCTTGTTTCCAGGGTCGAACACCGGGGAGCTGTTTTTT. It translates to CASSLFPGSNTGELFF. Full variable domain (outside the CDR3, taken from reference TRBV5-1 and TRBJ2-2): KAGVTQTPRYLIKTRGQQVTLSCSPISGHRSVSWYQQTPGQGLQFLFEYFSETQRNKGNFPGRFSGRQFSNSRSEMNVSTLELGDSALYLCASSLFPGSNTGELFFGEGSRLTVL.

The genes are TRBV5-1 and TRBJ2-1; 8 bases line up with TRBD2. CDR1 SGHRS and CDR2 YFSETQ come from the germline V gene. The CDR3 loop spans 17 amino acids. Germline trimming cut 3 bases from V and 0 bases from J; bases unmatched to any gene: 8. CDR3 sequence: CASSSRLAKSSYNEQFF. The CDR3 DNA reads as TGCGCCAGCAGCTCCCGACTAGCGAAAAGCTCCTACAATGAGCAGTTCTTC.

The chain is built from TRBV10-3 and TRBJ2-1, with 10 positions matching TRBD1. The CDR3 loop spans 16 amino acids. With 3 bases clipped from V and 3 bases from J, the junction kept 5 bases outside the gene matches. The germline V gene has CDR1 ENHRY and CDR2 SYGVKD. The CDR3 protein is CAISDRQGAGYNEQFF. CDR3 sequence (DNA): TGTGCCATCAGTGATAGACAGGGGGCGGGCTACAATGAGCAGTTCTTC.

This chain connects TRBV7-3 to TRBJ2-5, with D unresolved. V lost 1 base, J lost 2 bases, and 5 bases lay in between. This CDR3 is 13 amino acids long. CDR1 and CDR2 (germline): SGHTA, FQGTGA. The DNA for the CDR3 is TGTGCCAGCAGCTTAAATCAGCAAGAGACCCAGTACTTC. Encoded protein: CASSLNQQETQYF.

The chain carries TRBV19 and TRBJ1-1; D gene unclear. CDR1 and CDR2 from the germline V gene are LNHDA and SQIVND (reference sequence). The CDR3 is 15 amino acids. V lost 1 base and J 1 base, leaving 10 bases between the germline ends. This CDR3 is CASSIAAARNTEAFF. The CDR3 DNA reads TGTGCCAGTAGTATAGCGGCAGCTCGGAACACTGAAGCTTTCTTT.

The rearrangement links TRBV2 to TRBJ1-4; D is unresolved. V lost 3 bases to trimming and J lost 4 bases, with 15 bases between them. Germline values: CDR1 SNHLY, CDR2 FYNNEI. The CDR3 runs to 16 residues. The CDR3 DNA is TGTGCCAGCAGTGAGACCAACCCGGGAAATAATGAAAAACTGTTTTTT. Translated: CASSETNPGNNEKLFF. The full variable domain, rest sourced from reference TRBV2 and TRBJ1-4, is EPEVTQTPSHQVTQMGQEVILRCVPISNHLYFYWYRQILGQKVEFLVSFYNNEISEKSEIFDDQFSVERPDGSNFTLKIRSTKLEDSAMYFCASSETNPGNNEKLFFGSGTQLSVL.

This rearrangement joins TRBV7-3 to TRBJ2-5; 12 bases are a match to TRBD2. The germline CDR1 and CDR2 sequences are SGHTA and FQGTGA. V shed 4 bases, J shed 5 bases, and the junction held 5 bases outside the gene matches. This CDR3 is built from 15 residues. This CDR3 is CASSSAGTSGETQYF. The CDR3 DNA reads as TGTGCCAGCAGCTCCGCCGGGACTAGCGGGGAGACCCAGTACTTC.

The chain uses TRBV25-1 and TRBJ2-1; 12 bases match TRBD2. Germline V gene lookup returns CDR1 MGHDK and CDR2 SYGVNS. The length of the CDR3 is 15 residues. The junction had 12 bases not matched to a gene; V was cut back by 9 bases and J by 9 bases. The CDR3 DNA is TGTGCCAGTAGTCCTGGGCCTAGCGGGAGGGGTGAGCAGTTCTTC. Translation: CASSPGPSGRGEQFF.

The chain has TRBV5-5 and TRBJ1-1, with 7 bases matching TRBD1. This CDR3 has 13 amino acids. Germline V lookup: CDR1 SGHKS, CDR2 YYEKEE (reference sequence). J gave up 4 bases and V 4 bases, and 4 bases lay outside the gene matches. CDR3 sequence: CASSRTGVTEAFF. CDR3 in DNA: TGTGCCAGCAGCCGCACAGGGGTCACTGAAGCTTTCTTT.

The V call is TRBV6-6, the J call TRBJ2-7; D remains unclear. The CDR3 totals 14 residues. CDR1 is MNHNY and CDR2 is SVGAGI in the germline V gene (reference sequence). Trimming took 6 bases from V and 0 from J, leaving 12 bases between them. The CDR3 here is CASSPDRNSYEQYF. The CDR3, as DNA: TGTGCCAGCAGCCCCGACCGAAACTCCTACGAGCAGTACTTC.

This clone showed up just once. This chain joins TRBV6-5 and TRBJ1-4; tentatively, D is TRBD1 (5 bases). This CDR3 spans 14 amino acids. Germline lookup yields CDR1 MNHEY and CDR2 SVGAGI. The V gene lost 8 bases and the J gene lost 8 bases, with 18 bases spanning the gap. The CDR3 bases are TGTGCCAGCCTACCCGGGACTCGGGGCGAAAAACTGTTTTTT. Its translation: CASLPGTRGEKLFF.